This T cell receptor beta chain was captured by sequencing in a study of blood T cell repertoires in COVID-19. Study-wide context: Acute and convalescent COVID-19 specimens originated in the United States, Italy and Spain. T cells, B-cell-depleted T cells, or PBMCs supplied cDNA or gDNA.

Authors' analysis steps: It was from reference gene primer amplification that nucleated cell counts were estimated. Profiled with immunoSEQ multiplex PCR; TCRdb holds only in-frame clones, not every one. V and J calls plus clone size are reproduced from that table; the DNA served to infer D and trimming. The table includes 210,000 or so clones, 89% detected once. This clonotype was obtained from a man aged 35-49 years with acute or convalescent COVID-19. Specimen: peripheral blood.

This CDR3 reads CASSLYGSTYEQYF. Written as DNA, the CDR3 is TGCGCCAGCAGCTTGTACGGGTCGACCTACGAGCAGTACTTC. V usage is TRBV5-1 and J usage is TRBJ2-7; D gene unclear. Trimming left V 1 base short and J 2 bases short, with 10 bases between. CDR3 length: 14 residues. The germline CDR1 and CDR2 sequences are SGHRS and YFSETQ.